The sequence of this T cell receptor beta chain was determined in a study of blood T cell repertoires in COVID-19 (TCRdb year 2020). Looking at the study overall: The collaborator samples originated in the United States, Italy and Spain and spanned the acute and convalescent phases of COVID-19. Samples were obtained from the ongoing ImmuneRACE study (first 160 participants) and from over 1,000 subjects provided by 6 global collaborators. The material from the prospective study consisted of cDNA or gDNA derived from T cells, B-cell-depleted T cells, or PBMCs. A de-identified subject ID, COVID-19 status, age in years and sex were almost always included in the sample metadata. A freely available public database, intended as a resource for researchers studying the immune response to SARS-CoV-2, is where the repertoires were released. Subjects who had been exposed to COVID-19, were actively infected with it, or had recovered from it provided the deeply sampled blood TCRbeta repertoires that made up the dataset. Where HLA class I and class II types were available, the types were taken from metadata supplied by the sample provider, not from assay-based typing.

Of note for this clone: This receptor's antigen is unknown. No quality values exist for individual bases; no much larger clone is one base distant.

TCRbeta CDR3 regions were amplified from genomic DNA using the immunoSEQ Assay, a bias-controlled multiplex PCR. As for the authors' bioinformatics: Nucleated cell counts per sample were estimated from amplification of reference gene primers within the assay. To quantify the absolute abundance of each unique TCRbeta CDR3 rearrangement, sequence reads were collapsed and filtered. Productive Simpson clonality was computed per sample as the square root of Simpson's diversity index over productive rearrangements. What TCRdb holds here is the immuneACCESS table cut down to in-frame rearrangements. Part of the clones is not present; checked against another copy, under half of the missing clones reflect an unresolved V gene, and the others are unexplained. V and J calls and clone size come straight from that table; D and trimming were deduced from the DNA. This sample gives about 440,000 clones in total; 80% to 90% of them show up just once. The ten largest account for about 4.5% of the sample.

Summary of the overall study and its limitations: Clinical and demographic metadata were provided uncurated, with the amount varying by source and participant.

Taken from cysteine to phenylalanine, the CDR3 has 14 residues. The only DNA kept is the CDR3, 42 bases in frame from the first base. Reading the germline V gene gives CDR1 SGDLS and CDR2 YYNGEE. Trimming removed 4 bases from V and 2 bases from J, leaving 13 bases between the germline ends. Collaborating institutions collected whole blood in K2EDTA tubes following their own protocols. Collaborator samples were shipped for TCRbeta analysis as frozen whole blood, isolated PBMCs, or DNA extracted from either sample type. Input material: peripheral blood. The clonotype originates from a woman younger than 45 with acute or convalescent COVID-19. The chain employs TRBV9 and TRBJ2-7; the D gene is perhaps TRBD1, on 6 matching bases. The CDR3 has the sequence CASSPQDRTYEQYF. The DNA sequence is given as TGTGCCAGCAGCCCACAGGACAGAACCTACGAGCAGTACTTC.